A selection of T cell receptor beta chains follows, all from one sample in a study of PD-1 blockade in classical Hodgkin lymphoma. Produced via immunoSEQ multiplex PCR; TCRdb's table is partial and in-frame only. The repertoire holds under 35,000 clones, with 72% as singletons. The sequenced sample was peripheral blood mononuclear cells (PBMCs), obtained before the fourth cycle of nivolumab. Every receptor here comes from a human donor with classical Hodgkin lymphoma. Both conserved end residues are part of each CDR3. D genes are given only for firm matches. The listing skips clone size in some rows; elsewhere it reads once, few, many or a size class.

D,V,size,J,CDR3,DNA
-,TRBV7-9,-,TRBJ2-2,CASTPSSANTGELFF,TGTGCCAGCACGCCATCTAGCGCGAACACCGGGGAGCTGTTTTTT
-,TRBV30,-,TRBJ2-7,CAWSPPVSSYEQYF,TGTGCCTGGTCCCCACCGGTGAGCTCCTACGAGCAGTACTTC
TRBD1,TRBV5-4,-,TRBJ2-7,CASRLDRGSYEQYF,TGTGCCAGCAGACTCGACAGGGGCTCCTACGAGCAGTACTTC
-,TRBV9,-,TRBJ1-1,CASSPQGDGNTEAFF,TGTGCCAGCAGCCCCCAAGGTGACGGGAACACTGAAGCTTTCTTT
-,TRBV19,-,TRBJ1-2,CASSVPDGRRVYGYTF,TGTGCCAGTAGTGTTCCGGACGGGCGAAGGGTTTATGGCTACACCTTC
TRBD1,TRBV5-1,-,TRBJ2-7,CASSTTGLEQYF,TGCGCCAGCAGCACGACAGGGCTCGAGCAGTACTTC
-,TRBV9,-,TRBJ1-6,CASSVGPLEPLHF,TGTGCCAGCAGCGTAGGACCGCTTGAACCCCTCCACTTT
-,TRBV4-3,-,TRBJ2-7,CASSPGGQGAYEQYF,TGCGCCAGCAGCCCGGGAGGGCAGGGGGCCTACGAGCAGTACTTC
-,TRBV9,-,TRBJ2-2,CASSAEGDAGTGELFF,TGTGCCAGCAGCGCAGAGGGGGACGCCGGCACCGGGGAGCTGTTTTTT
TRBD1,TRBV5-1,-,TRBJ2-3,CASSFGKTGRVTDTQYF,TGCGCCAGCAGCTTTGGGAAGACAGGGAGAGTCACAGATACGCAGTATTTT
TRBD2,TRBV6-6,-,TRBJ2-3,CASSWTSGDTDTQYF,TGTGCCAGCAGCTGGACTAGCGGGGACACAGATACGCAGTATTTT
-,TRBV19,-,TRBJ1-1,CASRGLWDIEAFF,TGTGCCAGTCGTGGTTTGTGGGATATTGAAGCTTTCTTT
-,TRBV7-2,-,TRBJ1-1,CASSSNLYSTEAFF,TGTGCCAGCAGCAGCAATCTTTACAGCACTGAAGCTTTCTTT
-,TRBV30,few,TRBJ1-1,CAWSVLMNTEAFF,TGTGCCTGGAGTGTACTTATGAACACTGAAGCTTTCTTT
-,TRBV19,-,TRBJ1-1,CASSIKGGVTEAFF,TGTGCCAGTAGTATAAAAGGAGGGGTGACTGAAGCTTTCTTT
-,TRBV27,once,TRBJ2-4,CASSFSGTAGSRPYF,TGTGCCAGCAGTTTCTCCGGGACTGCGGGGAGTCGGCCGTACTTC
-,TRBV4-3,few,TRBJ2-1,CASSQDPQTLYNEQFF,TGCGCCAGCAGCCAAGACCCACAGACCCTTTACAATGAGCAGTTCTTC
-,TRBV19,-,TRBJ2-7,CASSIGDSPSYEQYF,TGTGCCAGTAGTATCGGGGACTCCCCCTCCTACGAGCAGTACTTC
TRBD2,TRBV19,-,TRBJ2-1,CASRPSGSSYNEQFF,TGTGCCAGTAGGCCAAGCGGGAGCTCCTACAATGAGCAGTTCTTC
-,TRBV18,-,TRBJ2-2,CASSTVTNTGELFF,TGTGCCAGCTCGACTGTGACGAACACCGGGGAGCTGTTTTTT
TRBD1,TRBV18,-,TRBJ2-7,CASSPDFSDREVGEQYF,TGTGCCAGCTCACCGGATTTCAGCGACAGGGAAGTAGGCGAGCAGTACTTC
TRBD2,TRBV7-2,few,TRBJ2-7,CASSQLAGTSYEQYF,TGTGCCAGCAGCCAACTAGCGGGGACTTCCTACGAGCAGTACTTC
TRBD2,TRBV5-1,-,TRBJ2-2,CASFRTSGSSTGELFF,TGCGCCAGCTTCAGGACTAGCGGGAGTAGTACCGGGGAGCTGTTTTTT
-,TRBV6-5,-,TRBJ2-1,CASSPLNSYNEQFF,TGTGCCAGCAGTCCACTGAACAGCTACAATGAGCAGTTCTTC
-,TRBV28,few,TRBJ2-5,CASRGGGGIQETQYF,TGTGCCAGCAGAGGAGGCGGCGGGATTCAAGAGACCCAGTACTTC
-,TRBV10-3,-,TRBJ1-2,CAISESQGRDGYTF,TGTGCCATCAGTGAGTCTCAGGGGAGGGATGGCTACACCTTC
-,TRBV4-1,-,TRBJ2-7,CASSLQRGAEYEQYF,TGCGCCAGCAGCTTGCAACGGGGAGCCGAGTACGAGCAGTACTTC
-,TRBV6-5,-,TRBJ2-2,CASKKWTDTGELFF,TGTGCCAGCAAAAAGTGGACAGATACCGGGGAGCTGTTTTTT
-,TRBV9,medium-sized,TRBJ2-3,CASSEGRTAADTQYF,TGTGCCAGCAGCGAAGGGAGAACAGCGGCTGATACGCAGTATTTT
-,TRBV11-2,-,TRBJ2-7,CASSSGLLYEQYF,TGTGCCAGCAGCTCGGGACTCCTCTACGAGCAGTACTTC
-,TRBV14,-,TRBJ1-2,CASSPNPGGRARGGYTF,TGTGCCAGCAGCCCTAACCCGGGGGGCAGGGCGCGTGGCGGCTACACCTTC
TRBD2,TRBV10-3,-,TRBJ2-1,CAIRGSGGEYNEQFF,TGTGCCATCAGGGGCAGCGGGGGGGAATACAATGAGCAGTTCTTC
TRBD1,TRBV5-8,-,TRBJ2-7,CASSLAPIRGTGGGFEQYF,TGTGCCAGCAGCTTGGCCCCTATCCGTGGGACAGGGGGCGGGTTCGAGCAGTACTTC
-,TRBV11-2,-,TRBJ2-3,CASSPQGTSSTDTQYF,TGTGCCAGCAGCCCCCAGGGGACCTCTAGCACAGATACGCAGTATTTT
-,TRBV27,-,TRBJ2-6,CASSLFDGANVLTF,TGTGCCAGCAGTTTGTTTGATGGGGCCAACGTCCTGACTTTC
TRBD1,TRBV14,-,TRBJ2-1,CASSSYGTGYNEQFF,TGTGCCAGCAGCAGCTACGGGACAGGGTACAATGAGCAGTTCTTC
-,TRBV6-6,few,TRBJ1-3,CASRPSEWWAGNTIYF,TGTGCCAGCAGGCCTTCTGAGTGGTGGGCTGGAAACACCATATATTTT
-,TRBV7-9,-,TRBJ2-3,CASSTQASGTDTQYF,TGTGCCAGCAGTACACAGGCGTCGGGCACAGATACGCAGTATTTT
-,TRBV4-3,-,TRBJ1-6,CASSQDWDLNSPLHF,TGCGCCAGCAGCCAAGACTGGGACCTCAATTCACCCCTCCACTTT
-,TRBV5-6,-,TRBJ2-7,CASSLLSYEQYF,TGTGCCAGCAGCTTATTAAGCTACGAGCAGTACTTC
-,TRBV19,-,TRBJ2-7,CASSTQLSSYEQYF,TGTGCCAGTAGTACGCAACTAAGCTCCTACGAGCAGTACTTC
-,TRBV9,-,TRBJ2-1,CASSVGGSGSEQFF,TGTGCCAGCAGCGTAGGGGGGTCCGGTAGTGAGCAGTTCTTC
-,TRBV30,-,TRBJ1-2,CAWSVNLPAPHGYTF,TGTGCCTGGAGTGTGAACTTACCTGCGCCGCATGGCTACACCTTC
-,TRBV2,-,TRBJ2-3,CASRYSADTQYF,TGTGCCAGCCGGTACAGCGCAGATACGCAGTATTTT
-,TRBV13,-,TRBJ2-3,CASTSGSTDTQYF,TGTGCCAGCACGAGCGGGAGCACAGATACGCAGTATTTT
-,TRBV7-8,-,TRBJ1-5,CASSLARDQPQHF,TGTGCCAGCAGCTTAGCGAGGGATCAGCCCCAGCATTTT
TRBD1,TRBV7-6,-,TRBJ1-3,CASSLEGDRGSGNTIYF,TGTGCCAGCAGCTTAGAGGGGGACAGGGGATCTGGAAACACCATATATTTT
-,TRBV10-2,-,TRBJ1-5,CATRRGTYADQPQHF,TGCGCCACAAGGAGGGGGACATACGCCGATCAGCCCCAGCATTTT
TRBD1,TRBV29-1,-,TRBJ1-2,CSVETQGDYGYTF,TGCAGCGTTGAAACCCAGGGGGACTATGGCTACACCTTC
-,TRBV7-9,-,TRBJ2-3,CASSLVGGPSAKSDTQYF,TGTGCCAGCAGCTTAGTAGGGGGTCCTAGCGCAAAATCAGATACGCAGTATTTT
-,TRBV6-4,-,TRBJ1-1,CASSRLGADTEAFF,TGTGCCAGCAGTAGACTCGGAGCGGACACTGAAGCTTTCTTT